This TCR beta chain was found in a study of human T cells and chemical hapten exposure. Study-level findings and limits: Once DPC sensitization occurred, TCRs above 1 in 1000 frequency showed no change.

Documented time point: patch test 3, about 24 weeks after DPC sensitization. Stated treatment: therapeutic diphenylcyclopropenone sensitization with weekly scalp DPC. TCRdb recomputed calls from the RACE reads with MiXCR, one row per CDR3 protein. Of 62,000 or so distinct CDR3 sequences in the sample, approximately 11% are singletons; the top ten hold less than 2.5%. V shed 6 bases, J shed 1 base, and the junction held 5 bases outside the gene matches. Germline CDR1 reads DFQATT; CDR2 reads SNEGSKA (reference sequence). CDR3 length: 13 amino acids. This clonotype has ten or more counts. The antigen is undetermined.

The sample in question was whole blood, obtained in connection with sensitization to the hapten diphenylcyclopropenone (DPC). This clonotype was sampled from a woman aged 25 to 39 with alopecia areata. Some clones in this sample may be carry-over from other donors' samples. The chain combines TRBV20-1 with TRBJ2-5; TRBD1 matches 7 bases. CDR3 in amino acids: CSARGQLQETQYF. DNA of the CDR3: TGCAGTGCGAGGGGACAGCTCCAAGAGACCCAGTACTTC.